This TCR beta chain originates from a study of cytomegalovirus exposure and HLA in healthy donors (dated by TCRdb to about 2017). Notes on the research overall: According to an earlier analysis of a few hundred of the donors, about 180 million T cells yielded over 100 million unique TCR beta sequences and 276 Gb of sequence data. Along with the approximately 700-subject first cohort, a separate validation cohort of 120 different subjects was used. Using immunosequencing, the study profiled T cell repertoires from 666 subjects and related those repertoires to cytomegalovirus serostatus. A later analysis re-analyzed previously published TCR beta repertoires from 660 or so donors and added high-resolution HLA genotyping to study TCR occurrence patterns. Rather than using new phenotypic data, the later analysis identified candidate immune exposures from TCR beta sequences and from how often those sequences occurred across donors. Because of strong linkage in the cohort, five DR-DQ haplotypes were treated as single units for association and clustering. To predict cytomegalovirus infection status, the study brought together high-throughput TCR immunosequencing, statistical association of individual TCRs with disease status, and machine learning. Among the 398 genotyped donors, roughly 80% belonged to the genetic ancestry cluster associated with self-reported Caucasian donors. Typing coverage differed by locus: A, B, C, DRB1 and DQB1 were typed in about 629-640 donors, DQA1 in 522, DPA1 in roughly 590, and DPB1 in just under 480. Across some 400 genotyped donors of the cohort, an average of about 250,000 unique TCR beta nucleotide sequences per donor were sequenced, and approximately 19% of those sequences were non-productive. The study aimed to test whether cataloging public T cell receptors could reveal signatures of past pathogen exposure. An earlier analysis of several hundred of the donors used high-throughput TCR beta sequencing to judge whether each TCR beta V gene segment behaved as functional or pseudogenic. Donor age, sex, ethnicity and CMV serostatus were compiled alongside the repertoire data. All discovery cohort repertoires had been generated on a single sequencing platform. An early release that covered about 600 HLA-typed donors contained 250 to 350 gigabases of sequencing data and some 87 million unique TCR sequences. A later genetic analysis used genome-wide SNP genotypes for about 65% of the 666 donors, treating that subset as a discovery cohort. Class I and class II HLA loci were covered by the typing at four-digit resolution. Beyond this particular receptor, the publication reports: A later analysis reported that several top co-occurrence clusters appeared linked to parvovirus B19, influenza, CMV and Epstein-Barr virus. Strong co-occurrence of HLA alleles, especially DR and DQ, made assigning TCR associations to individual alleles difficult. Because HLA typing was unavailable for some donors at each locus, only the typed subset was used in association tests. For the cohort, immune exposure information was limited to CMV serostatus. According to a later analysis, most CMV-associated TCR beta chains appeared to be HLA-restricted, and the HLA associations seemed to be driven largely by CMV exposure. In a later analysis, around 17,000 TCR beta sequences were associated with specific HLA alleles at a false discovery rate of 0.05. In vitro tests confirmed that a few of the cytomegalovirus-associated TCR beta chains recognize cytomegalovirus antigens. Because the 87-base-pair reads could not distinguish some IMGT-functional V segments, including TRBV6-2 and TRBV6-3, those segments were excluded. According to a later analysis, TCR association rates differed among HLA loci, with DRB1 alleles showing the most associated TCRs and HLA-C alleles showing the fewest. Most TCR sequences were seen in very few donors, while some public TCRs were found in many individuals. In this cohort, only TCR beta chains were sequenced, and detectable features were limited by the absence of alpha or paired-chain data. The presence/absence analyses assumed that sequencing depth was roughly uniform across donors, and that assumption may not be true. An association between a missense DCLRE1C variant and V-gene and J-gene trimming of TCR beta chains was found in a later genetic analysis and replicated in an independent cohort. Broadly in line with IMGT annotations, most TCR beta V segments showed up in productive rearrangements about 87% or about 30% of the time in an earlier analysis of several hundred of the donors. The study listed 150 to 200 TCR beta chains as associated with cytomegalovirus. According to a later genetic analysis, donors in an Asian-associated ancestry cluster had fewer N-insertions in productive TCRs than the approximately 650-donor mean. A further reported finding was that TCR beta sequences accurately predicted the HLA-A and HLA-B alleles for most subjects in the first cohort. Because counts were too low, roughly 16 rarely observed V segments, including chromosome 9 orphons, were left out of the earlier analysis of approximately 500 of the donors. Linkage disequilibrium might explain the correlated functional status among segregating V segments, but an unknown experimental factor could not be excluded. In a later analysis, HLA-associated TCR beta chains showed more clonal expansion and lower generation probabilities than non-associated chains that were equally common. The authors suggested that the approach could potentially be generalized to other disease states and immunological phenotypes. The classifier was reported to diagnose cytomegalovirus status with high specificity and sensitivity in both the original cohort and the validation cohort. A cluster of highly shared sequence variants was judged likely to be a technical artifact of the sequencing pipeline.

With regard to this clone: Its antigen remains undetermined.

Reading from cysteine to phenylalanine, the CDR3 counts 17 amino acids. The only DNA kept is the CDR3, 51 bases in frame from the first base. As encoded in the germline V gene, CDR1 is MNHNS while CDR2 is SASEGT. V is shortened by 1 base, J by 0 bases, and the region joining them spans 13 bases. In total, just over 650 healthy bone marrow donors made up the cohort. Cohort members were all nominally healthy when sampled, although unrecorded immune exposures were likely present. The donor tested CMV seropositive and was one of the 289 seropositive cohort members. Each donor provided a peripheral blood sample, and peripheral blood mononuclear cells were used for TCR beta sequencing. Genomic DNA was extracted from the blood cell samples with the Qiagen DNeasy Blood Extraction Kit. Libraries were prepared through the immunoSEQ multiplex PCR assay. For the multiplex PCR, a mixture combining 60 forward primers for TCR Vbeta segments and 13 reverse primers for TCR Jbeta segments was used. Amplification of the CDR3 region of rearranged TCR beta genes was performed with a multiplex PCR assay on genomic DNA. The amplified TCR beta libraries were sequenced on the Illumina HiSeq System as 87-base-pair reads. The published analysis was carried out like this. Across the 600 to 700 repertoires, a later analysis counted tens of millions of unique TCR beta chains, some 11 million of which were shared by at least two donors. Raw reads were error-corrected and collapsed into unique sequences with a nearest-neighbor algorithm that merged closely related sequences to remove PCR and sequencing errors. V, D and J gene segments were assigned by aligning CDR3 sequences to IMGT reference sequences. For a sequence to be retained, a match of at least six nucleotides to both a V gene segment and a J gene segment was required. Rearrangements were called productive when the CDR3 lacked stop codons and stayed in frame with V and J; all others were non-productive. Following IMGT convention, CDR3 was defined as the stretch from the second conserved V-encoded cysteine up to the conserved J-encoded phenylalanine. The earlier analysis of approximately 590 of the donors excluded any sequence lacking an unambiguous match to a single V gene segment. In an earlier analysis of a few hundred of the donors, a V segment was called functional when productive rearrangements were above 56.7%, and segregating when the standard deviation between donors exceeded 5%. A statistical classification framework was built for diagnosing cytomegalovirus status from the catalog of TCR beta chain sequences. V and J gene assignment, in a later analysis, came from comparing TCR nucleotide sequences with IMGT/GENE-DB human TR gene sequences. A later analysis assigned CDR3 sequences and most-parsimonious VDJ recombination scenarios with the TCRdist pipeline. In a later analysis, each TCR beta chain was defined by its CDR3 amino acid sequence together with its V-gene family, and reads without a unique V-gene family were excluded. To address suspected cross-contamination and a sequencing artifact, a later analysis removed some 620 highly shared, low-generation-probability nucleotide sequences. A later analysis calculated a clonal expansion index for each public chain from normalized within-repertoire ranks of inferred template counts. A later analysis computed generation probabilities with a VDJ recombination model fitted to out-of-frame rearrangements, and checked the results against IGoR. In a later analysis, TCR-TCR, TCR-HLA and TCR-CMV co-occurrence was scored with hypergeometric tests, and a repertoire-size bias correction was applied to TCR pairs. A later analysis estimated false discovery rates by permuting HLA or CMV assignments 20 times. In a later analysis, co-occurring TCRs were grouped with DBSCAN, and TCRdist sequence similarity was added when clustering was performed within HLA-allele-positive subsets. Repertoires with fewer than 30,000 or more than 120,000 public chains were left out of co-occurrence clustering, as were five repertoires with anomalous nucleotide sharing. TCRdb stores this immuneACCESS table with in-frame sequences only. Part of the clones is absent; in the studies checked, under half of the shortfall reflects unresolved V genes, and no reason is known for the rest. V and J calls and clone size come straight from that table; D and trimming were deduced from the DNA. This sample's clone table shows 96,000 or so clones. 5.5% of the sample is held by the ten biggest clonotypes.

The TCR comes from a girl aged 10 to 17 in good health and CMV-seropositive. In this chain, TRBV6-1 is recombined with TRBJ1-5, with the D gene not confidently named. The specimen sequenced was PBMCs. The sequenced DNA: TGTGCCAGCAGTGAAGAAGTTTACAGTTATAGCAATCAGCCCCAGCATTTT. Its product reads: CASSEEVYSYSNQPQHF.